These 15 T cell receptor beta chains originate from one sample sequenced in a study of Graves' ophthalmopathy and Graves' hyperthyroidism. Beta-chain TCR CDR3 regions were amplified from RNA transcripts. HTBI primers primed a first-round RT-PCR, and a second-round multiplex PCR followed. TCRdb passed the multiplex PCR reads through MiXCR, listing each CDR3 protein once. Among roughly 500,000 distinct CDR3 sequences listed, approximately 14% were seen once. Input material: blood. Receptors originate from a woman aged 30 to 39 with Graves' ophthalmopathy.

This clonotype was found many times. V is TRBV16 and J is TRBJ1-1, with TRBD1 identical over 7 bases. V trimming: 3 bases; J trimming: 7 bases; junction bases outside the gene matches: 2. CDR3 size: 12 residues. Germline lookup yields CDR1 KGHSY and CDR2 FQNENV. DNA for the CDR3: TGTGCCAGCAGCCAGGGGACAGTTGAAGCTTTCTTT. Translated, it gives CASSQGTVEAFF.

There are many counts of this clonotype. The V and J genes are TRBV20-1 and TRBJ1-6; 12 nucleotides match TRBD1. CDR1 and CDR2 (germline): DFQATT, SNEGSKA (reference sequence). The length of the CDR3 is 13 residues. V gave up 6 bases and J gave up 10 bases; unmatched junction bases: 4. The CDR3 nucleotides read TGCAGTGCCCGGGACAGGGGGCGATCACCCCTCCACTTT. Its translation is CSARDRGRSPLHF.

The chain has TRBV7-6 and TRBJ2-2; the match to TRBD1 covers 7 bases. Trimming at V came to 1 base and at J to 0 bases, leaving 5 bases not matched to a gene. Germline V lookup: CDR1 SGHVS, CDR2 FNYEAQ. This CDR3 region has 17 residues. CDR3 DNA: TGTGCCAGCAGCTTAGTTAAGGGACAGTCGAACACCGGGGAGCTGTTTTTT. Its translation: CASSLVKGQSNTGELFF.

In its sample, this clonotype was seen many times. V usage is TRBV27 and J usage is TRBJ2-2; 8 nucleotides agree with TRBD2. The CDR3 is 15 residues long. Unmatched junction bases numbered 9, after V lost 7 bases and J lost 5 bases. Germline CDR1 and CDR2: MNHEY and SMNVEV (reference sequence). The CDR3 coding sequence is TGTGCCAGCACCCCTGGCGGGGGGCGTACCGGGGAGCTGTTTTTT. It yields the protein CASTPGGGRTGELFF.

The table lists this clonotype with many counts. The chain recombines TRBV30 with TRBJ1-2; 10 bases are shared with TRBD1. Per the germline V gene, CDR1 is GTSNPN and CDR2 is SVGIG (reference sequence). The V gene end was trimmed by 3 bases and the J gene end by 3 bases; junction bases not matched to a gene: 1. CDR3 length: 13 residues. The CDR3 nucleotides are TGTGCCTGGAGGACAGGGGGCGACTATGGCTACACCTTC. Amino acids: CAWRTGGDYGYTF. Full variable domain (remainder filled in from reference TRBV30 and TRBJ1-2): SQTIHQWPATLVQPVGSPLSLECTVEGTSNPNLYWYRQAAGRGLQLLFYSVGIGQISSEVPQNLSASRPQDRQFILSSKKLLLSDSGFYLCAWRTGGDYGYTFGSGTRLTVV.

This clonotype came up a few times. The CDR3 protein is CSASRGEETQYF. The CDR3 nucleotides are TGCAGTGCTAGTCGTGGGGAAGAGACCCAGTACTTC. The chain employs TRBV20-1 and TRBJ2-5; D unclear. Between the trimmed V and J ends, which lost 3 bases and 3 bases, there was a span of 8 bases. This CDR3 spans 12 amino acids. From germline, CDR1 is DFQATT and CDR2 SNEGSKA (reference sequence).

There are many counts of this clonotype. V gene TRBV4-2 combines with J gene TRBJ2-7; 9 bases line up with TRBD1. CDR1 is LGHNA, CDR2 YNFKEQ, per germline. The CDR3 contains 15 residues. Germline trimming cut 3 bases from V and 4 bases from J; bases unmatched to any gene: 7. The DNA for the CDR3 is TGTGCCAGCAGCCATTCAGAGGACAGGGGTTACGAGCAGTACTTC. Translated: CASSHSEDRGYEQYF.

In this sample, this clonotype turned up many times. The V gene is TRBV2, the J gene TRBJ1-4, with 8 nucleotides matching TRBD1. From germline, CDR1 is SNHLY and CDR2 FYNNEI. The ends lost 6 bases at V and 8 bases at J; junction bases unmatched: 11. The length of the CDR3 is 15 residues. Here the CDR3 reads CASSLTGGREEKLFF. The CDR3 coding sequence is TGTGCCAGCAGCTTAACAGGGGGGCGCGAGGAAAAACTGTTTTTT.

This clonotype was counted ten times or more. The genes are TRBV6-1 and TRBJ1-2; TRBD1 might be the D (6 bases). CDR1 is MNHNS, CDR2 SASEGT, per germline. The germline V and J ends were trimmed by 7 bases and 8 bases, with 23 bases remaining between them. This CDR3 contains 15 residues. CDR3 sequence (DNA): TGTGCCAGCACCCCCTGGGGGGGCGCAAAGAACGGCTACACCTTC. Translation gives CASTPWGGAKNGYTF.

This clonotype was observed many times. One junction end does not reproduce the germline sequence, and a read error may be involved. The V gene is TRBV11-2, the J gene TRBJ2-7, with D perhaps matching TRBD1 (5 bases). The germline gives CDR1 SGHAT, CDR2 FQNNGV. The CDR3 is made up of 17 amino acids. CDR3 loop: CVSSLGAGLPGSYEQYF. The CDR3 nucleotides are TGTGTCAGCAGCTTAGGGGCAGGTTTACCTGGCTCCTACGAGCAGTACTTC.

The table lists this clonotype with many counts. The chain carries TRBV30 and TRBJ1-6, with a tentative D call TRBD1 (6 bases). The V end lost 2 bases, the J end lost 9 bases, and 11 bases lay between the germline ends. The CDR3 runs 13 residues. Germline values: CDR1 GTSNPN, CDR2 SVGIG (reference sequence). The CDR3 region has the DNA TGTGCCTGGAGTTACAGGGATCGTTCACCCCTCCACTTT. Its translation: CAWSYRDRSPLHF. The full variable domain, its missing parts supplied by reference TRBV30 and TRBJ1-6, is SQTIHQWPATLVQPVGSPLSLECTVEGTSNPNLYWYRQAAGRGLQLLFYSVGIGQISSEVPQNLSASRPQDRQFILSSKKLLLSDSGFYLCAWSYRDRSPLHFGNGTRLTVT.

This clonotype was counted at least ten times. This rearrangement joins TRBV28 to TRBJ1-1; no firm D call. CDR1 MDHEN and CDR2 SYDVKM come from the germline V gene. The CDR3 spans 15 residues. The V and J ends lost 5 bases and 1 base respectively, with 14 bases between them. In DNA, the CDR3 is TGTGCCAGCAGTCTCCCCGATTGGGAGAACACTGAAGCTTTCTTT. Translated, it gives CASSLPDWENTEAFF.

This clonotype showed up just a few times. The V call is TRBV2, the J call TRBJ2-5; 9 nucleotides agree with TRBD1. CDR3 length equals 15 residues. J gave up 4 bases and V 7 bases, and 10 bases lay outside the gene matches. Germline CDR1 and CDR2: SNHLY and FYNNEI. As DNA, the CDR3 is TGTGCCAGCATGGCCCCCGGGACAGGGTTAGAGACCCAGTACTTC. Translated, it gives CASMAPGTGLETQYF.

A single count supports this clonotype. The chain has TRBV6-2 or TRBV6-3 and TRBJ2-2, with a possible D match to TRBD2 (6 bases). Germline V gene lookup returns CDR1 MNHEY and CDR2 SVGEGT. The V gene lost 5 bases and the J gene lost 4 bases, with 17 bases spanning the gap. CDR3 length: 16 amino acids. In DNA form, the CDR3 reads TGTGCCAGCAGTCACGCCGTACTAGCAGCCACCGGGGAGCTGTTTTTT. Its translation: CASSHAVLAATGELFF.

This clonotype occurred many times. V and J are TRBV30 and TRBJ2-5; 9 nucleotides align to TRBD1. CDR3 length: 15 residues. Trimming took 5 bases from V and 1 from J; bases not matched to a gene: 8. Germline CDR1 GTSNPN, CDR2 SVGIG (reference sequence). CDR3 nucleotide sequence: TGTGCCTGGGCAAACAGGGGGCCGAGCCAAGAGACCCAGTACTTC. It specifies CAWANRGPSQETQYF. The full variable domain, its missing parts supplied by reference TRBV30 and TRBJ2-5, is SQTIHQWPATLVQPVGSPLSLECTVEGTSNPNLYWYRQAAGRGLQLLFYSVGIGQISSEVPQNLSASRPQDRQFILSSKKLLLSDSGFYLCAWANRGPSQETQYFGPGTRLLVL.